The 22 T cell receptor beta chains below come from one sample, sequenced in a study of regulatory T cells in long-lasting Graves disease (dated by TCRdb to about 2021). Library creation used multiplex PCR. These reads were obtained on an Illumina HiSeq 4000. To build TCR beta libraries, CDR3 regions were amplified by Arm-PCR using iRepertoire HTBI primers. The raw public reads went through TCRdb reprocessing: fastp at Q25, MiXCR clone calling, in-frame beta chains kept. CDR3 protein duplicates are merged, each entry listing the most common genes and DNA. For this sample the table gives a few hundred thousand distinct CDR3 sequences, of which 20% were detected only once. The top ten clonotypes cover about 15% of the sample. The time point label corresponds to: newly diagnosed GD, antithyroid drugs for less than 3 months. For both TCR sequencing and RNA sequencing, RNA was extracted from PBMCs in TRIzol.

The material sequenced was peripheral blood mononuclear cells (PBMCs), taken at new diagnosis, from a patient treated with antithyroid drugs. The receptors were gathered from a female donor with Graves disease.

This clonotype appeared many times. This rearrangement joins TRBV12-5 to TRBJ2-3; D gene ambiguous. Germline V gene sequence: CDR1 LGHNT, CDR2 FRNRAP. The ends were cut back, 0 bases at V and 2 bases at J, with 9 bases in the middle. The CDR3 runs 15 residues. The CDR3 DNA follows: TGTGCTAGTGGTTTGGTAACACAGTCCACAGATACGCAGTATTTT. Its translation is CASGLVTQSTDTQYF.

This clonotype has only a few counts. This chain links TRBV20-1 with TRBJ2-2; TRBD2 aligns across 8 bases. This CDR3 is built from 16 residues. Germline-derived CDR1 and CDR2 are DFQATT and SNEGSKA (reference sequence). Trimming took 4 bases from V and 2 from J; bases not matched to a gene: 9. Here the CDR3 DNA reads TGCAGTGCTACGAAGCGGGGGAGGACCAACACCGGGGAGCTGTTTTTT. This gives the protein CSATKRGRTNTGELFF.

This clonotype was found many times. This chain joins TRBV27 and TRBJ2-7, with D perhaps matching TRBD2 (6 bases). CDR3 size: 15 residues. Germline lookup yields CDR1 MNHEY and CDR2 SMNVEV (reference sequence). Between the trimmed V and J ends, which lost 5 bases and 3 bases, there was a span of 17 bases. The CDR3 protein is CASSPLGGTRYEQYF. CDR3 DNA sequence: TGTGCCAGCAGTCCCCTTGGAGGGACCCGCTACGAGCAGTACTTC.

This clonotype appeared many times. The chain couples TRBV7-8 to TRBJ2-7; D is possibly TRBD1 (5 bases). This CDR3 is built from 14 residues. Trimming removed 5 bases at V and 0 bases at J, with 11 bases between. CDR1 is SGHVS, CDR2 FQNEAQ, per germline. The CDR3 region has the DNA TGTGCCAGCAGCCCACAGGAGACCTCCTACGAGCAGTACTTC. It specifies CASSPQETSYEQYF. Together with reference TRBV7-8 and TRBJ2-7, the CDR3 gives the full variable domain: GAGVSQSPRYKVAKRGQDVALRCDPISGHVSLFWYQQALGQGPEFLTYFQNEAQLDKSGLPSDRFFAERPEGSVSTLKIQRTQQEDSAVYLCASSPQETSYEQYFGPGTRLTVT.

This clonotype has more than one count but fewer than ten. Just one base apart from a much larger clone, this may be a read error. The chain has TRBV6-2 or TRBV6-3 and TRBJ2-7; TRBD1 matches 7 bases. The trim removed 7 bases at V and 6 bases at J, leaving 12 bases unmatched. The CDR3 length is 14 residues. The germline gives CDR1 MNHEY, CDR2 SVGEGT. The chain's CDR3 is CASTTTGTDREQYF. CDR3 sequence (DNA): TGTGCCAGCACCACGACAGGGACAGATCGCGAGCAGTACTTC.

This clonotype came up many times. V is TRBV4-3 and J is TRBJ2-3, with 8 bases matching TRBD1. The V gene end was trimmed by 5 bases and the J gene end by 8 bases; junction bases not matched to a gene: 12. The germline V gene encodes CDR1 LGHNA and CDR2 YSLEER. The CDR3 is 15 residues long. CDR3 sequence reads: CASSSTGARGGTQYF. The CDR3 DNA sequence: TGCGCCAGCAGCTCGACAGGGGCCCGAGGAGGTACGCAGTATTTT.

This clonotype was seen at least ten times. V is TRBV14 and J is TRBJ1-5; TRBD1 is a possible D gene (5 bases). CDR1 is SGHDN, CDR2 FVKESK, per germline. V was trimmed by 4 bases and J by 4 bases, leaving 11 bases between them. CDR3 size: 14 residues. The CDR3: CASSRATENQPQHF. The CDR3 DNA reads as TGTGCCAGCAGCCGCGCGACAGAGAATCAGCCCCAGCATTTT.

This clonotype was counted at least ten times. J is TRBJ1-1 and V is TRBV19; 11 nucleotides match TRBD1. V was pared by 4 bases and J by 8 bases, with 3 bases of the junction left unmatched. The CDR3 consists of 13 residues. Germline values: CDR1 LNHDA, CDR2 SQIVND (reference sequence). This chain's CDR3 is CASSRRDRGEAFF. CDR3 DNA sequence: TGTGCCAGTAGTAGACGGGACAGGGGGGAAGCTTTCTTT.

In its sample, this clonotype was seen many times. The chain carries TRBV4-3 and TRBJ1-5, with D unresolved. The length of the CDR3 is 12 residues. With 0 bases removed from V and 9 bases from J, the gap between germline ends came to 6 bases. The V gene's germline CDR1 is LGHNA and CDR2 YSLEER. The CDR3 is CASSQEGGPQHF. The DNA of the CDR3 is TGCGCCAGCAGCCAAGAGGGCGGGCCCCAGCATTTT.

The V gene is TRBV14, the J gene TRBJ1-1, with D unresolved. Germline assignment: CDR1 SGHDN and CDR2 FVKESK. Deletions cut 0 bases from V and 2 bases from J, with 4 bases between. The length of the CDR3 is 13 residues. CDR3 sequence reads: CASSQDPNTEAFF. The CDR3 DNA sequence: TGTGCCAGCAGCCAAGATCCAAACACTGAAGCTTTCTTT.

The V gene is TRBV11-2, the J gene TRBJ2-7; possibly TRBD1 or TRBD2 for D (5 bases each). The CDR3 is 13 amino acids. The V end was cut by 5 bases, the J end by 6 bases, with 14 bases between. The V gene's germline CDR1 is SGHAT and CDR2 FQNNGV. The CDR3, as DNA: TGTGCCAGCAGCGAAATGGGGGAATTCGAGCAGTACTTC. It yields the protein CASSEMGEFEQYF.

The table lists this clonotype with many counts. The chain combines TRBV11-2 with TRBJ1-2; no firm D call. The CDR3 covers 12 residues. Germline CDR1 is SGHAT and CDR2 is FQNNGV. V shed 5 bases and J shed 6 bases, with 10 bases lying between them. CDR3 coding DNA: TGTGCCAGCAGCGAAGAGGGTGATGGCTACACCTTC. Translation: CASSEEGDGYTF.

At least ten counts were recorded for this clonotype. This chain connects TRBV20-1 to TRBJ2-3; D is unclear. This CDR3 is 12 amino acids long. Germline-derived CDR1 and CDR2 are DFQATT and SNEGSKA (reference sequence). Between the trimmed V and J ends, which lost 2 bases and 6 bases, there was a span of 9 bases. CDR3 in amino acids: CSARISWDTQYF. CDR3 nucleotides: TGCAGTGCTAGAATTTCCTGGGATACGCAGTATTTT.

Worth noting for this clonotype: One base separates it from a far larger clone, so it is likely a read error. This chain uses TRBV20-1 with TRBJ2-3; perhaps D is TRBD1 or TRBD2 (7 bases each). The closer fit of TRBJ2-7 to the DNA end suggests the J call may be wrong. The V gene's germline CDR1 is DFQATT and CDR2 SNEGSKA (reference sequence). There are 13 residues in the CDR3. CDR3 nucleotide sequence: TGCAGTGCTAAGGTCCAGGGGGGGAATGAGCAGTACTTC. It is translated as CSAKVQGGNEQYF.

This clonotype was seen at least ten times. The V and J genes are TRBV28 and TRBJ2-7, with 11 nucleotides matching TRBD2. The V and J ends lost 6 bases and 4 bases, in that order; junction bases with no gene match: 8. Germline V gene data show CDR1 as MDHEN and CDR2 as SYDVKM. The CDR3 has 15 amino acids. CDR3 nucleotides: TGTGCCAGCAGCCCGGGGACTAGCGGATTATACGAGCAGTACTTC. Protein sequence: CASSPGTSGLYEQYF.

This clonotype was observed at least ten times. This rearrangement joins TRBV2 to TRBJ1-5; D gene unclear. Germline V lookup: CDR1 SNHLY, CDR2 FYNNEI. Trimming removed 2 bases at V and 7 bases at J, with 9 bases between. The CDR3 spans 13 residues. The CDR3 protein is CASSETGGQPQHF. CDR3 in DNA: TGTGCCAGCAGTGAAACGGGAGGGCAGCCCCAGCATTTT.

This clonotype was seen a few times. V usage is TRBV10-3 and J usage is TRBJ2-7; possibly TRBD1 for D (6 bases). Germline lookup yields CDR1 ENHRY and CDR2 SYGVKD. V gave up 0 bases and J gave up 0 bases, with 15 bases separating them. This CDR3 region has 17 residues. CDR3 in amino acids: CAISESLTGPGSYEQYF. The CDR3 coding sequence is TGTGCCATCAGTGAGTCTCTGACAGGCCCCGGCTCCTACGAGCAGTACTTC.

The table lists this clonotype with many counts. V usage is TRBV11-3 and J usage is TRBJ1-4; no firm D call. The germline CDR1 and CDR2 sequences are SGHNT and YENEEA. The V and J ends lost 1 base and 4 bases respectively, with 10 bases between them. The CDR3 spans 15 residues. CDR3 sequence reads: CASSLAGGFNEKLFF. The DNA of the CDR3 is TGTGCCAGCAGCTTAGCGGGCGGCTTTAATGAAAAACTGTTTTTT.

Note on this clonotype: This probably arose from a read error, given a far larger clone one base away. This rearrangement joins TRBV5-1 to TRBJ2-1; weak D call: TRBD2 (5 bases). The V gene's germline CDR1 is SGHRS and CDR2 YFSETQ. CDR3 length: 14 residues. The CDR3 is CANSLGGPINEQFF. CDR3 sequence (DNA): TGTGCCAACAGCTTAGGAGGTCCGATAAATGAGCAGTTCTTC.

The gene calls are TRBV5-1 and TRBJ1-1; TRBD1 agrees at 11 bases. The CDR3 contains 14 residues. Germline assignment: CDR1 SGHRS and CDR2 YFSETQ. After removal of 4 bases from V and 5 bases from J, the junction contained 4 bases not matched to a gene. Here the CDR3 DNA reads TGCGCCAGCAGCATTGGGACAGGGGGAACTGAAGCTTTCTTT. This gives the protein CASSIGTGGTEAFF.

This clonotype was picked up many times. This chain connects TRBV3-1 to TRBJ2-7; TRBD1 matches 8 bases. With V trimmed by 3 bases and J by 5 bases, 9 bases remained unmatched. The germline gives CDR1 LGHDT, CDR2 YNNKEL (reference sequence). The CDR3 sequence is 15 residues long. DNA of the CDR3: TGTGCCAGCAGCCAGCGACAGGGGTCGTACGACGAGCAGTACTTC. Its protein product is CASSQRQGSYDEQYF.

Ten or more counts support this clonotype. The rearrangement joins TRBV4-3 to TRBJ1-1; possibly TRBD1 for D (5 bases). Trimming left V 4 bases short and J 2 bases short, with 8 bases between. There are 13 residues in the CDR3. Per germline, CDR1 LGHNA and CDR2 YSLEER. CDR3 nucleotides: TGCGCCAGCAGCCCACGGACAAACACTGAAGCTTTCTTT. Protein product: CASSPRTNTEAFF.